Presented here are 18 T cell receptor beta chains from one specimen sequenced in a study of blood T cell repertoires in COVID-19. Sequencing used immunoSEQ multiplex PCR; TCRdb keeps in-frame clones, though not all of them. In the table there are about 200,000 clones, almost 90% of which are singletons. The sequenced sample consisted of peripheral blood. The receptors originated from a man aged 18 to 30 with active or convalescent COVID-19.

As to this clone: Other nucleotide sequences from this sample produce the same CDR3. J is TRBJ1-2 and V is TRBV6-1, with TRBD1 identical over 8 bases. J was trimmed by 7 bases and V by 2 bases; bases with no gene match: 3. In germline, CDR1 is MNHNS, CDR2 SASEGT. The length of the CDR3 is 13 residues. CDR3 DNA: TGTGCCAGCAGTGAACAGGGGGCGGGTGGCTACACCTTC. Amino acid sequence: CASSEQGAGGYTF.

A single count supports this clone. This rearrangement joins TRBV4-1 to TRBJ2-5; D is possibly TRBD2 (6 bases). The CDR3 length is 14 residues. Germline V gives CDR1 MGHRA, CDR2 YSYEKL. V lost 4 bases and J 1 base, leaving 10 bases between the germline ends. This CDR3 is CASSLTGGQETQYF. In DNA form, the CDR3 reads TGCGCCAGCAGCCTTACCGGGGGCCAAGAGACCCAGTACTTC.

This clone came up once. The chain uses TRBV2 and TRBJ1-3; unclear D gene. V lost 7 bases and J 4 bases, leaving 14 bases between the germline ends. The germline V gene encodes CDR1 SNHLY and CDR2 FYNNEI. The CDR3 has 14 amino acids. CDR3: CASTGSLGGNTIYF. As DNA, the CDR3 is TGTGCCAGCACGGGGAGTTTGGGAGGAAACACCATATATTTT.

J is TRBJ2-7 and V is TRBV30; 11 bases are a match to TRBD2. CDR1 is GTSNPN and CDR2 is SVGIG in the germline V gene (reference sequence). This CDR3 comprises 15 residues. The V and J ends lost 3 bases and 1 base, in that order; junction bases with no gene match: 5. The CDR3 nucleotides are TGTGCCTGGAGCCCAGGGACTAGCGGTTCCTACGAGCAGTACTTC. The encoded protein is CAWSPGTSGSYEQYF. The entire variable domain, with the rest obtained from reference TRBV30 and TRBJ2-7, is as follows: SQTIHQWPATLVQPVGSPLSLECTVEGTSNPNLYWYRQAAGRGLQLLFYSVGIGQISSEVPQNLSASRPQDRQFILSSKKLLLSDSGFYLCAWSPGTSGSYEQYFGPGTRLTVT.

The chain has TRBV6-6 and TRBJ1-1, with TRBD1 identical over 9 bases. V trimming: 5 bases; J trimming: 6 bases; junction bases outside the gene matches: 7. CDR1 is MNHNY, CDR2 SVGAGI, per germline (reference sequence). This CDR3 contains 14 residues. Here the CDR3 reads CASSQGQGSAEAFF. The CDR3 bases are TGTGCCAGCAGTCAAGGACAGGGGTCGGCTGAAGCTTTCTTT.

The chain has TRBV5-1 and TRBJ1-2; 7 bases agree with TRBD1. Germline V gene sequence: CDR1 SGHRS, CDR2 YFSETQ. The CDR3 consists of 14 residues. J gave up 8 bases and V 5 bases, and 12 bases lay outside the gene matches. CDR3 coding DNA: TGCGCCAGCAGGGTTAGGGGGCGTCCCTGGGGCTACACCTTC. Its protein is CASRVRGRPWGYTF.

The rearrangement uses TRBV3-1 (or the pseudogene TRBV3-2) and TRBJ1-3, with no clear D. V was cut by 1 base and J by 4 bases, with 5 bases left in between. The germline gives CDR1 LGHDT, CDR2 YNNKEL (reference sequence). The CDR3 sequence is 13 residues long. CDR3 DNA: TGTGCCAGCAGCCAAGCCGAGGGAAACACCATATATTTT. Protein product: CASSQAEGNTIYF.

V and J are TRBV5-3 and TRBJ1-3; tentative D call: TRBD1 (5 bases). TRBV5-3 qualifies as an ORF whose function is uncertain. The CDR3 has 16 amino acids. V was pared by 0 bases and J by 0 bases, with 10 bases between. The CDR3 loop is CARSLGRDSSGNTIYF. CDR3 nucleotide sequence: TGTGCCAGAAGCTTGGGCAGGGATTCCTCTGGAAACACCATATATTTT.

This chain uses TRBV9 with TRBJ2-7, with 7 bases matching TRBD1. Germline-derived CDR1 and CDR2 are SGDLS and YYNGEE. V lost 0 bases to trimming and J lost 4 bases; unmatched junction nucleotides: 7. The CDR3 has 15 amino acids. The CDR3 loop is CASSVEGQSSYEQYF. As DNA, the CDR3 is TGTGCCAGCAGCGTAGAGGGACAGTCCTCGTACGAGCAGTACTTC.

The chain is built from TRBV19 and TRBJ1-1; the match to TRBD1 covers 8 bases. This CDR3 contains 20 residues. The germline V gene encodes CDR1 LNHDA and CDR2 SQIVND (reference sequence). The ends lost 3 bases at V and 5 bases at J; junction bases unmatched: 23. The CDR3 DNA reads TGTGCCAGTAGTATGTTCGGACAGGGCCTAAGCCGAGGGAGAGGGACTGAAGCTTTCTTT. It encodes CASSMFGQGLSRGRGTEAFF. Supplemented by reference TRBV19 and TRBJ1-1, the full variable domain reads DGGITQSPKYLFRKEGQNVTLSCEQNLNHDAMYWYRQDPGQGLRLIYYSQIVNDFQKGDIAEGYSVSREKKESFPLTVTSAQKNPTAFYLCASSMFGQGLSRGRGTEAFFGQGTRLTVV.

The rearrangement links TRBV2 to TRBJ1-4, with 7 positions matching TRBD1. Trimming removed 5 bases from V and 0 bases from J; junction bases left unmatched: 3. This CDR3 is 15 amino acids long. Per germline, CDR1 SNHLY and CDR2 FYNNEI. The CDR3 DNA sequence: TGTGCCAGCAGTCGGGACAGTGCAACTAATGAAAAACTGTTTTTT. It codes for CASSRDSATNEKLFF.

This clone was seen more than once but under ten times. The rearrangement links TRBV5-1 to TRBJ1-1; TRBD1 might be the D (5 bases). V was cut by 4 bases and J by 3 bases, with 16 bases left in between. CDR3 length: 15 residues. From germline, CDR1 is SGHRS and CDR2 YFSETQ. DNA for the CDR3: TGCGCCAGCAGCCCCCCCTTGGACACGTACACTGAAGCTTTCTTT. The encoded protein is CASSPPLDTYTEAFF. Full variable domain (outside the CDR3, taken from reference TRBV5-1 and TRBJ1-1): KAGVTQTPRYLIKTRGQQVTLSCSPISGHRSVSWYQQTPGQGLQFLFEYFSETQRNKGNFPGRFSGRQFSNSRSEMNVSTLELGDSALYLCASSPPLDTYTEAFFGQGTRLTVV.

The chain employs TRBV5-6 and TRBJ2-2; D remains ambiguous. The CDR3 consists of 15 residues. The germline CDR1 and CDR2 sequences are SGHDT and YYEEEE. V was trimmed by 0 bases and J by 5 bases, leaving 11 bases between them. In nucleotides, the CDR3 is TGTGCCAGCAGCTTGGGCAGGTTAGAGACCGGGGAGCTGTTTTTT. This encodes CASSLGRLETGELFF.

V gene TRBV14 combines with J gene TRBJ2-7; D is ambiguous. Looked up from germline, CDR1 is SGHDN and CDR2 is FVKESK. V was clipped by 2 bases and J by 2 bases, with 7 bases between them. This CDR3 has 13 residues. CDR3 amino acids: CASSQSAPYEQYF. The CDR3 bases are TGTGCCAGCAGCCAATCCGCGCCCTACGAGCAGTACTTC. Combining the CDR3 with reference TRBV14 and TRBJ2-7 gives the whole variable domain EAGVTQFPSHSVIEKGQTVTLRCDPISGHDNLYWYRRVMGKEIKFLLHFVKESKQDESGMPNNRFLAERTGGTYSTLKVQPAELEDSGVYFCASSQSAPYEQYFGPGTRLTVT.

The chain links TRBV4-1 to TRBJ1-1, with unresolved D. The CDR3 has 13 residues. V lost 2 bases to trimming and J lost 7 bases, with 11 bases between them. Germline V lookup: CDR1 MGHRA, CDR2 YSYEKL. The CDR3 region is CASSQREFLEAFF. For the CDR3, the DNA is TGCGCCAGCAGCCAAAGAGAATTTCTTGAAGCTTTCTTT.

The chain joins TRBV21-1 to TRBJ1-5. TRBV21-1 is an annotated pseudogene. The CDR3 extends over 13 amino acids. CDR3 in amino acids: CASSGRGNQPQHF. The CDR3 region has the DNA TGTGCCAGCAGCGGCCGGGGCAATCAGCCCCAGCATTTT.

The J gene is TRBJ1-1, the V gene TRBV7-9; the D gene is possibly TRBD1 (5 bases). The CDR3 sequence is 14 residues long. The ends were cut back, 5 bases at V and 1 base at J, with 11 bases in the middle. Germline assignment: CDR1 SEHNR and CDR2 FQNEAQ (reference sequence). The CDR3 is CASSIQTANTEAFF. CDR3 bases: TGTGCCAGCAGCATCCAGACAGCGAACACTGAAGCTTTCTTT. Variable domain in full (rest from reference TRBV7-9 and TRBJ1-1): DTGVSQNPRHKITKRGQNVTFRCDPISEHNRLYWYRQTLGQGPEFLTYFQNEAQLEKSRLLSDRFSAERPKGSFSTLEIQRTEQGDSAMYLCASSIQTANTEAFFGQGTRLTVV.

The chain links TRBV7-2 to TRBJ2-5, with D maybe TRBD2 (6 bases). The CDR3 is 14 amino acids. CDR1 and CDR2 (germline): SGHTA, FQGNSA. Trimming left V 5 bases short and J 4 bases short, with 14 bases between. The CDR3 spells CASSLLGGRETQYF. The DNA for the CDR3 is TGTGCCAGCAGCCTGCTAGGAGGGCGAGAGACCCAGTACTTC.